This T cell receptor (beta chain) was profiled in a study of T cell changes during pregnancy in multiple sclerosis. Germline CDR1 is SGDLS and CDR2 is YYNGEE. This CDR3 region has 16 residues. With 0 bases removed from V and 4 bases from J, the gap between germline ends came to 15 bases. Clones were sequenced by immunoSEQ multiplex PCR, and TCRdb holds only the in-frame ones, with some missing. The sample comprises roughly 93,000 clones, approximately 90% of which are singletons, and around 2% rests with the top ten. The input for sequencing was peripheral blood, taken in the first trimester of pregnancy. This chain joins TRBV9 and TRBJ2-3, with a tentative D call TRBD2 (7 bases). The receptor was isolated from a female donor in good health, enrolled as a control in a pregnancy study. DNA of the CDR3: TGTGCCAGCAGCGTAGATGGGGGGGGCCGAGCAGATACGCAGTATTTT. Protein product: CASSVDGGGRADTQYF.